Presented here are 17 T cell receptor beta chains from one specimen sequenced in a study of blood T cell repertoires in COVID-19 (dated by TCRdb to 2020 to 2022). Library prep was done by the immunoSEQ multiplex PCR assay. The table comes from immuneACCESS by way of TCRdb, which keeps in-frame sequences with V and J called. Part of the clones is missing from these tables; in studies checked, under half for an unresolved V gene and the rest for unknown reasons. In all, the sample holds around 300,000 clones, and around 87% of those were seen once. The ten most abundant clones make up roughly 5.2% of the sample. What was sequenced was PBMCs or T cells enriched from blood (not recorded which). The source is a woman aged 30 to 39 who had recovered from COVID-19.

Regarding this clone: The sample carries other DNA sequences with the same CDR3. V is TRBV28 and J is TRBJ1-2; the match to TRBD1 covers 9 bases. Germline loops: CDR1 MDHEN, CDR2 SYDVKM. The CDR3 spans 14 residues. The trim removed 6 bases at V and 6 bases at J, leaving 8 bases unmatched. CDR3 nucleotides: TGTGCCAGCAGCTTGACAGGGGGGGTCAATGGCTACACCTTC. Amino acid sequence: CASSLTGGVNGYTF.

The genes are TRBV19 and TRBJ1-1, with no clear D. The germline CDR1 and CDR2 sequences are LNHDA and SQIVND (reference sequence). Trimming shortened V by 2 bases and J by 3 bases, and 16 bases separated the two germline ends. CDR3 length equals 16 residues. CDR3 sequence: CASSISTSSVHTEAFF. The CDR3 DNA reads TGTGCCAGTAGTATATCGACCTCTAGCGTCCACACTGAAGCTTTCTTT.

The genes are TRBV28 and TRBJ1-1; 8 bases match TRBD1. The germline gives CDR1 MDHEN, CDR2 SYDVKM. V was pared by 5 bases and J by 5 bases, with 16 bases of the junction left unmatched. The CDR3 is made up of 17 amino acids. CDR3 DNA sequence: TGTGCCAGCAGTCATCGGACAGGGACCATTTCAGATACTGAAGCTTTCTTT. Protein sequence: CASSHRTGTISDTEAFF. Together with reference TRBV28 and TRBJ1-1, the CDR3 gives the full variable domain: DVKVTQSSRYLVKRTGEKVFLECVQDMDHENMFWYRQDPGLGLRLIYFSYDVKMKEKGDIPEGYSVSREKKERFSLILESASTNQTSMYLCASSHRTGTISDTEAFFGQGTRLTVV.

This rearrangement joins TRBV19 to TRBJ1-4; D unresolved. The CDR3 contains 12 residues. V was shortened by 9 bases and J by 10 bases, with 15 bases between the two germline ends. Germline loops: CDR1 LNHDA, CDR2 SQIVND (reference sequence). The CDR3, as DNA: TGTGCCAGCGAGCAGTGGAGCGGAAAACTGTTTTTT. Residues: CASEQWSGKLFF. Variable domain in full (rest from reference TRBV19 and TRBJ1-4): DGGITQSPKYLFRKEGQNVTLSCEQNLNHDAMYWYRQDPGQGLRLIYYSQIVNDFQKGDIAEGYSVSREKKESFPLTVTSAQKNPTAFYLCASEQWSGKLFFGSGTQLSVL.

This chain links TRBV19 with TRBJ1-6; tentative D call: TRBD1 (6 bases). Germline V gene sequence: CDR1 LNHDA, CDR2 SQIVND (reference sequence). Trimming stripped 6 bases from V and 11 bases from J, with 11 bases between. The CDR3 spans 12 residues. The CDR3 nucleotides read TGTGCCAGTAGCCACCGACAGGCACCCCTCCACTTT. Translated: CASSHRQAPLHF. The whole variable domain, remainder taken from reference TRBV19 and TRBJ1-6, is DGGITQSPKYLFRKEGQNVTLSCEQNLNHDAMYWYRQDPGQGLRLIYYSQIVNDFQKGDIAEGYSVSREKKESFPLTVTSAQKNPTAFYLCASSHRQAPLHFGNGTRLTVT.

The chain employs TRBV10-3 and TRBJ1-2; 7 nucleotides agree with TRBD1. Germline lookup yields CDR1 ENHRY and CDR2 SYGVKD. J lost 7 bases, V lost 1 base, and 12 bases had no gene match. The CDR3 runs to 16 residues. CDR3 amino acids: CAISEWGQRVQGGYTF. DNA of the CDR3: TGTGCCATCAGTGAGTGGGGACAGCGGGTTCAGGGTGGCTACACCTTC.

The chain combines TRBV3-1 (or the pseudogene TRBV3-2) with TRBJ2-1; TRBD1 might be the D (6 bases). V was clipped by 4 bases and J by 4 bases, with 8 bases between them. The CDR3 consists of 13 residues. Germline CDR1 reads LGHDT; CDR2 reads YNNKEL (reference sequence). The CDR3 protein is CASSPDSYNEQFF. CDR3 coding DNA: TGTGCCAGCAGCCCGGACAGTTACAATGAGCAGTTCTTC.

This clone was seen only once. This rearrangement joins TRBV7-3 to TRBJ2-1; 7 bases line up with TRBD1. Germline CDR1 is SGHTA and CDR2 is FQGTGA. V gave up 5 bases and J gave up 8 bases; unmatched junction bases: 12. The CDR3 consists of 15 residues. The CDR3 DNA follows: TGTGCCAGCAGCCTTGGGCAGGGGGAATTAGATGAGCAGTTCTTC. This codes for CASSLGQGELDEQFF.

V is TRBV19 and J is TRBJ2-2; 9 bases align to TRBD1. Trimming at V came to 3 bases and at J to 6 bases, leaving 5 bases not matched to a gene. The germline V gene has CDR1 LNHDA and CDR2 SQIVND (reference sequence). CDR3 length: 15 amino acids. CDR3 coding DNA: TGTGCCAGTAGTATCCAACAGGGGGCATCCGGGGAGCTGTTTTTT. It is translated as CASSIQQGASGELFF.

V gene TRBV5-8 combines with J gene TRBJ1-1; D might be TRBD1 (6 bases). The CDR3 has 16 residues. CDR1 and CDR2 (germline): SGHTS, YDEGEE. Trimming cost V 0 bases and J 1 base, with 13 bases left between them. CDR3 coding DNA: TGTGCCAGCAGCTTGGACAGGGCCGCGGCGAACACTGAAGCTTTCTTT. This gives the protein CASSLDRAAANTEAFF.

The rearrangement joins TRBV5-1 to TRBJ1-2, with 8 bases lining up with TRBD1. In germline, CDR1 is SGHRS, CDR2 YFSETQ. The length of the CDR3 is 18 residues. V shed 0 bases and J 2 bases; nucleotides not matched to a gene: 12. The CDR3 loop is CASSLGLVAGGENYGYTF. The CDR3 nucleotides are TGCGCCAGCAGCTTGGGATTGGTGGCAGGGGGCGAAAACTATGGCTACACCTTC.

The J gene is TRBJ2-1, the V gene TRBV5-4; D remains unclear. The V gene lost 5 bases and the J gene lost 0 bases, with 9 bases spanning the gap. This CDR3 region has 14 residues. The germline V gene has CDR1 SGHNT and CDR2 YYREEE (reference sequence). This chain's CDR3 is CASRVSSSYNEQFF. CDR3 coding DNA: TGTGCCAGCAGGGTTTCGAGCTCCTACAATGAGCAGTTCTTC. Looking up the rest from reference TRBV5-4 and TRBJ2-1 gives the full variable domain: ETGVTQSPTHLIKTRGQQVTLRCSSQSGHNTVSWYQQALGQGPQFIFQYYREEENGRGNFPPRFSGLQFPNYSSELNVNALELDDSALYLCASRVSSSYNEQFFGPGTRLTVL.

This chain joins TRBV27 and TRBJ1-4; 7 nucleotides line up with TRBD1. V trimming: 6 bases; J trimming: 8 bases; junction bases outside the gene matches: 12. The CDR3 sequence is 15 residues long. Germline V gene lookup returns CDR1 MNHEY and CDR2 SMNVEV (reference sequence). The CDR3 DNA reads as TGTGCCAGCAGCCAGACCGACAGGGACGGGGAAAAACTGTTTTTT. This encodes CASSQTDRDGEKLFF.

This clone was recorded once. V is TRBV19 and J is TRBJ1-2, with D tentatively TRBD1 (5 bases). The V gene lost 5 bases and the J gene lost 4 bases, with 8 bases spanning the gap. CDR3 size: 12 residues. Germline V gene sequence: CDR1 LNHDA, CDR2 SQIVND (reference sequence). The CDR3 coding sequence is TGTGCCAGTAGTCCAGGGCCCTATGGCTACACCTTC. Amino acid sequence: CASSPGPYGYTF.

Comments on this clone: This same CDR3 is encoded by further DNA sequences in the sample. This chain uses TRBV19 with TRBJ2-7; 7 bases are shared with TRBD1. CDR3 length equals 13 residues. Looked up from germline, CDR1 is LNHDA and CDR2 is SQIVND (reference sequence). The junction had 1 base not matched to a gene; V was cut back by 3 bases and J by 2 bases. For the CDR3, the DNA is TGTGCCAGTAGTATCGGGACAGCCTACGAGCAGTACTTC. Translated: CASSIGTAYEQYF.

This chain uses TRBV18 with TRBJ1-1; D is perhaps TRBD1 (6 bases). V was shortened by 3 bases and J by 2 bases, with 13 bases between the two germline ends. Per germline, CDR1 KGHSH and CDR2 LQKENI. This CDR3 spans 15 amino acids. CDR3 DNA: TGTGCCAGCTCACCCTCCCGACAGGCCAACACTGAAGCTTTCTTT. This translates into CASSPSRQANTEAFF. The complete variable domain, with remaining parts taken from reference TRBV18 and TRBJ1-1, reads NAGVMQNPRHLVRRRGQEARLRCSPMKGHSHVYWYRQLPEEGLKFMVYLQKENIIDESGMPKERFSAEFPKEGPSILRIQQVVRGDSAAYFCASSPSRQANTEAFFGQGTRLTVV.

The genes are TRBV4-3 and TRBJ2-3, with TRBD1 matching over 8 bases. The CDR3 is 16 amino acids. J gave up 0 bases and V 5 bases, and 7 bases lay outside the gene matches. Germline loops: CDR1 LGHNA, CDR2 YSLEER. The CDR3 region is CASSERYRGSTDTQYF. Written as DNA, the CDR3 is TGCGCCAGCAGCGAAAGGTACAGGGGGAGCACAGATACGCAGTATTTT.